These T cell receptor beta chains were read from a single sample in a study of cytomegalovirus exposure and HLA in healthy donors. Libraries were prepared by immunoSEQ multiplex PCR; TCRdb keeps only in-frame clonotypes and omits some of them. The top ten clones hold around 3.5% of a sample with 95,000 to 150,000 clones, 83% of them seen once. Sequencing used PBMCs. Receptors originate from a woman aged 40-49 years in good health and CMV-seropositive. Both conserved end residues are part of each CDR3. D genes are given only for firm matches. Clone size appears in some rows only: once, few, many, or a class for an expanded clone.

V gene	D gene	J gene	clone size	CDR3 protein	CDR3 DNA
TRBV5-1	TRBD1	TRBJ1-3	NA	CASSATTTGAGNTIYF	TGCGCCAGCAGCGCCACGACGACAGGGGCTGGAAACACCATATATTTT
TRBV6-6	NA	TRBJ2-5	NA	CASSYSGGGQETQYF	TGTGCCAGCAGTTACTCGGGAGGGGGCCAAGAGACCCAGTACTTC
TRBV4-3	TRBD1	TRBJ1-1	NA	CASSQETRGLSGTEAFF	TGCGCCAGCAGCCAAGAAACCAGGGGGCTTTCGGGCACTGAAGCTTTCTTT
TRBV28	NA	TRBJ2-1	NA	CASSFSRYNEQFF	TGTGCCAGCAGTTTTAGCCGATACAATGAGCAGTTCTTC
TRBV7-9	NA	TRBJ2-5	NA	CSSSPRDETQYF	TGTTCCAGCAGCCCCCGAGATGAGACCCAGTACTTC
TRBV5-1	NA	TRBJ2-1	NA	CASSLGLGGGEQFF	TGCGCCAGCAGCTTAGGACTAGGGGGGGGTGAGCAGTTCTTC
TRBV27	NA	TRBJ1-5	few	CASSLLSGPNQPQHF	TGTGCCAGCAGTTTATTGTCAGGCCCCAATCAGCCCCAGCATTTT
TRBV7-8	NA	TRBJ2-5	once	CASSFLGAGETQYF	TGTGCCAGCAGCTTTTTGGGGGCCGGAGAGACCCAGTACTTC
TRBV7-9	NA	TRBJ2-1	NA	CASSLYGTGQAFYNEQFF	TGTGCCAGCAGCTTATACGGGACGGGACAAGCTTTCTACAATGAGCAGTTCTTC
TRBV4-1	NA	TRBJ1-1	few	CASSGSPGSTEAFF	TGCGCCAGCAGCGGAAGCCCAGGGTCCACTGAAGCTTTCTTT
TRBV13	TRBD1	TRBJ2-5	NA	CASSLDGQGYQETQYF	TGTGCCAGCAGCTTAGACGGACAGGGTTATCAAGAGACCCAGTACTTC
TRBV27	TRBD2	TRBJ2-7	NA	CASSSLAGVYEQYF	TGTGCCAGCAGTTCCCTAGCGGGAGTGTACGAGCAGTACTTC
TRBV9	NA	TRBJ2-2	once	CASSVVSGASGTGELFF	TGTGCCAGCAGCGTAGTCTCGGGGGCTAGCGGCACCGGGGAGCTGTTTTTT
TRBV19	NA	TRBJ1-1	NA	CASWGGRGNTEAFF	TGTGCCAGTTGGGGGGGCAGAGGGAACACTGAAGCTTTCTTT
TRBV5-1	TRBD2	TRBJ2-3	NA	CASSLMSGSGDTQYF	TGCGCCAGCAGCTTGATGAGCGGGAGTGGCGATACGCAGTATTTT
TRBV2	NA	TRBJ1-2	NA	CASTSKRYNYGYTF	TGTGCCAGCACCTCTAAGCGGTATAACTATGGCTACACCTTC
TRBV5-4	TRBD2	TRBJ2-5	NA	CASSLFSGSGKTQYF	TGTGCCAGCAGCTTGTTCAGCGGGAGTGGGAAGACCCAGTACTTC
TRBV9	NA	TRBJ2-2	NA	CASSQEGNTGELFF	TGTGCCAGCAGCCAAGAGGGGAACACCGGGGAGCTGTTTTTT
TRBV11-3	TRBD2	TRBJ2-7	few	CASSSDTTPGTSYNYEQYF	TGTGCCAGCAGCTCCGACACCACTCCTGGGACTAGCTATAACTACGAGCAGTACTTC
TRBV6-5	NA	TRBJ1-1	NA	CASNEGTEAFF	TGTGCCAGCAATGAGGGAACTGAAGCTTTCTTT
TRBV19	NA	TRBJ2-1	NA	CASRGGQHNEQFF	TGTGCCAGTAGGGGGGGGCAGCACAATGAGCAGTTCTTC
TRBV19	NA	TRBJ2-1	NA	CASSISTVPSYNEQFF	TGTGCCAGTAGTATATCGACAGTACCCTCCTACAATGAGCAGTTCTTC
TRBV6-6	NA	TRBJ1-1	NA	CASSYGLEEPEAFF	TGTGCCAGCAGTTACGGGTTGGAGGAGCCTGAAGCTTTCTTT
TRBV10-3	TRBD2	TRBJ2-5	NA	CAISVSGRGQETQYF	TGTGCCATCAGTGTGAGCGGGAGGGGGCAAGAGACCCAGTACTTC
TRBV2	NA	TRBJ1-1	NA	CASTLLNTEAFF	TGTGCCAGCACTCTGTTGAACACTGAAGCTTTCTTT